These 10 T cell receptor beta chains originate from one sample sequenced in a study of patients and donors after allogeneic stem cell transplantation. TCRdb used MiXCR to reprocess the RT-PCR reads, holding one entry per CDR3 protein. This sample has 70,000 to 100,000 distinct CDR3 sequences; roughly 4.9% occur once, and the top ten carry less than 3%. Sequenced sample: blood, either unsorted or a sorted T cell fraction (not recorded which). The receptors were sampled from a human donor who was either an allogeneic HSCT recipient or a stem cell or donor lymphocyte infusion donor (not recorded which). It is not recorded whose cells these are; they may come from a transplant donor.

This clonotype showed up just a few times. The V gene is TRBV3-1, the J gene TRBJ1-1, with D possibly TRBD1 on 6 matching bases. V dropped 4 bases and J dropped 1 base, with 10 bases sitting between them. The CDR3 runs 14 residues. Germline CDR1 reads LGHDT; CDR2 reads YNNKEL (reference sequence). For the CDR3, the DNA is TGTGCCAGCAGCCGGCGGGGACAGAACACTGAAGCTTTCTTT. It codes for CASSRRGQNTEAFF.

This clonotype was recorded at least ten times. The chain uses TRBV20-1 and TRBJ2-1; D is possibly TRBD1 or TRBD2 (6 bases each). The germline V and J ends were trimmed by 7 bases and 0 bases, with 19 bases remaining between them. This CDR3 has 16 amino acids. CDR1 and CDR2 (germline): DFQATT, SNEGSKA (reference sequence). The CDR3 nucleotides are TGCAGTGTAGGGGGGCTGGTAGGTCGCTCCTACAATGAGCAGTTCTTC. Its protein is CSVGGLVGRSYNEQFF.

This clonotype was recorded at least ten times. The chain combines TRBV10-3 with TRBJ1-1; 8 bases are shared with TRBD1. Germline V gives CDR1 ENHRY, CDR2 SYGVKD. This CDR3 contains 14 residues. Losses at the gene ends were 11 bases for V and 0 bases for J; bases not matched to a gene: 8. The CDR3 sequence: CAAPRTGMNTEAFF. In DNA form, the CDR3 reads TGTGCCGCCCCCCGGACAGGGATGAACACTGAAGCTTTCTTT.

This clonotype has a handful of counts. This chain joins TRBV2 and TRBJ2-5; the D gene is possibly TRBD1 (6 bases). The V and J ends lost 3 bases and 2 bases respectively, with 7 bases between them. This CDR3 has 13 amino acids. CDR1 and CDR2 from the germline V gene are SNHLY and FYNNEI. CDR3 sequence: CASSDRGQETQYF. The CDR3 nucleotides read TGTGCCAGCAGTGACAGGGGACAAGAGACCCAGTACTTC.

This clonotype has only a few counts. One junction end disagrees with the germline gene, perhaps due to a read error. The V call is TRBV20-1, the J call TRBJ2-3; D remains ambiguous. CDR1 DFQATT and CDR2 SNEGSKA come from the germline V gene (reference sequence). CDR3 size: 14 residues. The CDR3 here is CSARFSRYTDTLYF. The CDR3 DNA reads TGCAGTGCTAGGTTTTCTCGTTACACAGATACGCTGTATTTT.

This clonotype was seen only a few times. J is TRBJ2-3 and V is TRBV5-4; TRBD2 matches 12 bases. V trimming: 4 bases; J trimming: 6 bases; junction bases outside the gene matches: 6. The CDR3 totals 15 residues. The germline V gene encodes CDR1 SGHNT and CDR2 YYREEE (reference sequence). CDR3 loop: CASSPSGGAVDTQYF. CDR3 nucleotides: TGTGCCAGCAGCCCTAGCGGGGGGGCAGTTGATACGCAGTATTTT.

This clonotype counts as medium-sized. The chain has TRBV12-3 or TRBV12-4 and TRBJ1-1; D is unresolved. V shed 5 bases and J shed 2 bases, with 18 bases lying between them. The CDR3 extends over 16 amino acids. The CDR3 loop is CASSVGVRRVNTEAFF. The CDR3 bases are TGTGCCAGCAGTGTGGGAGTTAGGAGGGTTAACACTGAAGCTTTCTTT.

Ten or more counts support this clonotype. This sequence joins TRBV11-3 and TRBJ1-1; TRBD1 is a possible D gene (6 bases). The V gene's germline CDR1 is SGHNT and CDR2 YENEEA. This CDR3 has 15 residues. V was trimmed by 1 base and J by 6 bases, leaving 15 bases between them. DNA of the CDR3: TGTGCCAGCAGCTTAGGTTTACAGGGTACGCCTGAAGCTTTCTTT. It codes for CASSLGLQGTPEAFF. The whole variable domain, filled in from reference TRBV11-3 and TRBJ1-1, reads EAGVVQSPRYKIIEKKQPVAFWCNPISGHNTLYWYLQNLGQGPELLIRYENEEAVDDSQLPKDRFSAERLKGVDSTLKIQPAELGDSAVYLCASSLGLQGTPEAFFGQGTRLTVV.

In this sample, this clonotype turned up many times. CDR3: CASGDYEQYF. The CDR3, as DNA: TGTGCCAGCGGCGACTACGAGCAGTACTTC. The gene calls are TRBV28 and TRBJ2-7, with D unresolved. This CDR3 is 10 amino acids long. Trimming removed 8 bases at V and 3 bases at J, with 5 bases between. The germline V gene has CDR1 MDHEN and CDR2 SYDVKM.

This clonotype was counted ten times or more. The chain employs TRBV28 and TRBJ1-5; D is perhaps TRBD1 (5 bases). Trimming left V 6 bases short and J 0 bases short, with 15 bases between. Germline CDR1 and CDR2: MDHEN and SYDVKM. The CDR3 loop spans 16 amino acids. CDR3 protein: CASRPRQTYSNQPQHF. CDR3 nucleotides: TGTGCCAGCAGACCCCGACAGACTTATAGCAATCAGCCCCAGCATTTT.